Below, 7 T cell receptor beta chains from the same sample are listed, as sequenced in a study of cytomegalovirus exposure and HLA in healthy donors. A multiplex PCR was run with 60 Vbeta primers and 13 Jbeta primers. This table comes from immunoSEQ multiplex PCR, and its TCRdb copy is limited to in-frame clones, with some not included. The sample records roughly 100,000 clones, roughly 77% being singletons. The specimen was PBMCs. The source is a human donor in good health.

The J gene is TRBJ2-2, the V gene TRBV4-3, with 8 bases aligning to TRBD1. Unmatched junction bases numbered 3, after V lost 4 bases and J lost 2 bases. CDR1 and CDR2 (germline): LGHNA, YSLEER. The CDR3 is made up of 15 amino acids. The CDR3, as DNA: TGCGCCAGCAGCCCGGACAGGGTTAACACCGGGGAGCTGTTTTTT. Translating gives CASSPDRVNTGELFF.

The V call is TRBV10-3, the J call TRBJ2-3; D might be TRBD2 (6 bases). CDR1 is ENHRY and CDR2 is SYGVKD in the germline V gene. CDR3 size: 16 residues. With 3 bases removed from V and 1 base from J, the gap between germline ends came to 14 bases. CDR3 protein: CAISDGASGGTDTQYF. Written as DNA, the CDR3 is TGTGCCATCAGTGATGGGGCTTCGGGGGGCACAGATACGCAGTATTTT.

This clone was found once. The chain joins TRBV19 to TRBJ2-7, with 9 nucleotides matching TRBD1. This CDR3 comprises 14 residues. Trimming at V came to 4 bases and at J to 3 bases, leaving 4 bases not matched to a gene. CDR1 and CDR2 (germline): LNHDA, SQIVND (reference sequence). CDR3 sequence (DNA): TGTGCCAGTAGTACCCGGGACAGGGTCTACGAGCAGTACTTC. This translates into CASSTRDRVYEQYF.

This chain joins TRBV28 and TRBJ2-7; 8 nucleotides agree with TRBD1. After removal of 6 bases from V and 2 bases from J, the junction contained 15 bases not matched to a gene. Germline CDR1 reads MDHEN; CDR2 reads SYDVKM. The CDR3 sequence is 17 residues long. CDR3 in amino acids: CASSTEVRQGAAYEQYF. The CDR3 DNA sequence: TGTGCCAGCAGCACTGAGGTCAGGCAGGGGGCGGCCTACGAGCAGTACTTC. Variable domain in full (rest from reference TRBV28 and TRBJ2-7): DVKVTQSSRYLVKRTGEKVFLECVQDMDHENMFWYRQDPGLGLRLIYFSYDVKMKEKGDIPEGYSVSREKKERFSLILESASTNQTSMYLCASSTEVRQGAAYEQYFGPGTRLTVT.

The chain carries TRBV5-4 and TRBJ2-5; D might be TRBD2 (6 bases). V was clipped by 2 bases and J by 5 bases, with 16 bases between them. CDR1 is SGHNT, CDR2 YYREEE, per germline (reference sequence). This CDR3 region has 15 residues. The DNA for the CDR3 is TGTGCCAGCAGCTTCACTCCCAGGGACTGGGAGACCCAGTACTTC. Protein product: CASSFTPRDWETQYF. The full variable domain, rest sourced from reference TRBV5-4 and TRBJ2-5, is ETGVTQSPTHLIKTRGQQVTLRCSSQSGHNTVSWYQQALGQGPQFIFQYYREEENGRGNFPPRFSGLQFPNYSSELNVNALELDDSALYLCASSFTPRDWETQYFGPGTRLLVL.

The chain is built from TRBV7-2 and TRBJ1-2; maybe TRBD1 (5 bases). Per the germline V gene, CDR1 is SGHTA and CDR2 is FQGNSA. The V end was cut by 5 bases, the J end by 4 bases, with 17 bases between. The CDR3 covers 15 residues. CDR3 residues: CASSARDGGGYGYTF. The CDR3 nucleotides read TGTGCCAGCAGCGCCCGGGACGGGGGAGGCTATGGCTACACCTTC.

This chain uses TRBV30 with TRBJ1-1; possible D gene TRBD1, 6 bases. The CDR3 runs 13 residues. The V end was cut by 4 bases, the J end by 1 base, with 10 bases between. Germline-derived CDR1 and CDR2 are GTSNPN and SVGIG (reference sequence). The CDR3 coding sequence is TGTGCCTGGACCCCCAGGGGGAACACTGAAGCTTTCTTT. It translates to CAWTPRGNTEAFF.